This TCR beta chain originates from a study of blood T cells in healthy people across ages. Study summary: For every two T cells, template switching captured about one barcoded beta molecule. General study results and limits: TCR beta diversity per million T cells fell roughly linearly with age. Changes seen in expanded clonotypes were possibly confounded by donor CMV status left unknown.

Sample-barcoded 5' priming and a J-beta primer mix drove a second PCR of roughly 6 to 12 cycles. TCRdb redid the calling of the 5' RACE reads with MiXCR, one entry per CDR3 protein. This table holds around 780,000 distinct CDR3 sequences, about a quarter found once. This clonotype appeared a few times. Its antigen remains unknown. These data were also reused for a study on T cells of mothers and their children. That publication notes: The donor cohort consisted of three healthy Caucasian mothers and their six children.

The sequenced material came from blood. The TCR sequence derives from a boy aged 10-17 years in good health.

The CDR3 protein is CASTHLYQETQYF. The CDR3, as DNA: TGTGCCAGCACGCACTTGTACCAAGAGACCCAGTACTTC. The V gene is TRBV6-6, the J gene TRBJ2-5; D is uncertain. The CDR3 extends over 13 amino acids. The germline V gene encodes CDR1 MNHNY and CDR2 SVGAGI (reference sequence). Between the trimmed V and J ends, which lost 7 bases and 0 bases, there was a span of 9 bases.